Listed below are T cell receptor beta chains from one sample, sequenced in a study of post-analysis software for immune sequencing data. One entry per CDR3 protein results from TCRdb running MiXCR on the PCR reads. The table lists 700,000 to 800,000 distinct CDR3 sequences, around 27% of them singletons, with around 0.56% in the top ten. Specimen: blood. These receptors all come from a girl between 10 and 17 years old with multiple sclerosis. Each CDR3 is given with its conserved first and last residue. D genes are given only for firm matches. Clone size is given for some rows only: seen once, a few or many times, or a class if the clone is expanded.

j_gene,abundance,d_gene,v_gene,CDR3nt,CDR3aa
TRBJ1-2,few,NA,TRBV20-1,TGCAGTGCTAGCACCAGACTCTATGGCTACACCTTC,CSASTRLYGYTF
TRBJ2-3,NA,TRBD2,TRBV5-1,TGCGCCAGCAGCGAATTCTCTAGCGGGAGGGGTACAGATACGCAGTATTTT,CASSEFSSGRGTDTQYF
TRBJ2-6,NA,TRBD2,TRBV7-2,TGTGCCAGCAGCCGGGAGGGGACGAGCTCTGGGGCCAACGTCCTGACTTTC,CASSREGTSSGANVLTF
TRBJ2-1,few,NA,TRBV5-1,TGCGCCAGCAACTCCAACCCGGCACCTTCCTACAATGAGCAGTTCTTC,CASNSNPAPSYNEQFF
TRBJ2-6,few,TRBD1,TRBV19,TGTGCCAGTAACAGCCCGGGACAGTTTTCTGGGGCCAACGTCCTGACTTTC,CASNSPGQFSGANVLTF
TRBJ1-5,NA,NA,TRBV20-1,TGCAGTGCTGGAGGGACATCCGATAATCAGCCCCAGCATTTT,CSAGGTSDNQPQHF
TRBJ2-1,NA,TRBD1,TRBV11-2,TGTGCCAGCAGCTCCCTGGACAGGGGGTTCCACAATGAGCAGTTCTTC,CASSSLDRGFHNEQFF
TRBJ2-3,NA,NA,TRBV10-3,TGTGCCATCAGCATGGGGGAATCAAGCACAGATACGCAGTATTTT,CAISMGESSTDTQYF
TRBJ1-5,few,NA,TRBV2,TGTGCCAGCAGTGAAGCTGTGGCTTCAGGGCCCCAGCATTTT,CASSEAVASGPQHF
TRBJ2-7,NA,NA,TRBV20-1,TGCAGTGCAGAAGGGGCCGGATACGAGCAGTACTTC,CSAEGAGYEQYF
TRBJ2-7,NA,NA,TRBV20-1,TGCAGTGCCCAACAGGACAACTACGAGCAGTACTTC,CSAQQDNYEQYF
TRBJ2-7,few,TRBD1,TRBV5-1,TGCGCCAGCAGCGTTCGACAGGGGGCGGAAGACGAGCAGTACTTC,CASSVRQGAEDEQYF
TRBJ2-7,few,TRBD2,TRBV7-9,TGTGCCAGCAGCTCAAACTACCCGGGACTAGCGGGAATATCCTACGAGCAGTACTTC,CASSSNYPGLAGISYEQYF
TRBJ2-7,few,NA,TRBV29-1,TGCAGCGTCCGGACCCCTGGGAAGGGGAATACCCTACCCTACGAGCAGTACTTC,CSVRTPGKGNTLPYEQYF
TRBJ2-1,many,NA,TRBV5-5,TGTGCCAGCAGCCAAGCTCGACGAGGGGTACTAAATGAGCAGTTCTTC,CASSQARRGVLNEQFF
TRBJ2-1,few,TRBD2,TRBV7-2,TGTGCCAGCAGCTACACAGGGGGCTTCGGACTAGCGGGAGAGTTCTTC,CASSYTGGFGLAGEFF
TRBJ2-3,NA,NA,TRBV29-1,TGCAGCGTTGCTGGGGGCAGCACAGATACGCAGTATTTT,CSVAGGSTDTQYF
TRBJ2-5,few,NA,TRBV5-6,TGTGCCAGCAGCGACCTCCAGGGACCGTACCAAGAGACCCAGTACTTC,CASSDLQGPYQETQYF
TRBJ2-3,NA,NA,TRBV3-1,TGTGCCAGCAGCAAAACCCCGAGTAGCTCTAGCACAGATACGCAGTATTTT,CASSKTPSSSSTDTQYF
TRBJ2-7,many,TRBD2,TRBV20-1,TGCAGTGCTAGAGGACTAGCGGGACCCTACGAGCAGTACTTC,CSARGLAGPYEQYF